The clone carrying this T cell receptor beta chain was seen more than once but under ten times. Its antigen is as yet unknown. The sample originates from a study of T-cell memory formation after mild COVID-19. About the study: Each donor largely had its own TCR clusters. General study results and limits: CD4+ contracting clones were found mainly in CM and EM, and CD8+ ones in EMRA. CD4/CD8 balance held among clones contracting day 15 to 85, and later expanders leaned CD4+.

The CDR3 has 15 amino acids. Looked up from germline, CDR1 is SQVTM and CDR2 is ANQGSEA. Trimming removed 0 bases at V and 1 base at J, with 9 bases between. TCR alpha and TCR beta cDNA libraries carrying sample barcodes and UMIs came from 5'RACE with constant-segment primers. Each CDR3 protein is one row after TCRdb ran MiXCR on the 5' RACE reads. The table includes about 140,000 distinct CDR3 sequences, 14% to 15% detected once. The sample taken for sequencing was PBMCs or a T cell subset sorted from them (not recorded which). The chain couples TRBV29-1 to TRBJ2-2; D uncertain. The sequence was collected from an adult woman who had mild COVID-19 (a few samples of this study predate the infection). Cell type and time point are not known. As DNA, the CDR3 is TGCAGCGTTGAAGACGGACGGCTGAACACCGGGGAGCTGTTTTTT. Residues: CSVEDGRLNTGELFF.